Each of the 23 T cell receptor beta chains below was sequenced from the same sample in a study of T cell changes during pregnancy in multiple sclerosis (dated by TCRdb to between 2018 and 2021). The protocol used for the library was the immunoSEQ multiplex PCR assay. TCRdb mirrors the immuneACCESS table, restricted to in-frame sequences. Some clones are absent from its copies; in checked studies, under half trace to an unresolved V gene, and the reason for the others is unknown. This sample comprises about 100,000 clones, roughly 92% of them detected only once. The ten largest clones take up approximately 3.5% of the sample. The starting material was peripheral blood, obtained after pregnancy. These receptor sequences come from a female donor with multiple sclerosis, enrolled in a pregnancy study.

A single count supports this clone. V gene TRBV6-1 combines with J gene TRBJ2-7; 8 bases fit TRBD2. The length of the CDR3 is 15 residues. V was pared by 1 base and J by 2 bases, with 4 bases of the junction left unmatched. CDR1 is MNHNS, CDR2 SASEGT, per germline. The DNA for the CDR3 is TGTGCCAGCAGTGAAGTTAGCGGGGAGGCCTACGAGCAGTACTTC. The encoded protein is CASSEVSGEAYEQYF.

The V call is TRBV7-9, the J call TRBJ2-7; 8 positions match TRBD1. The CDR3 totals 17 residues. CDR1 SEHNR and CDR2 FQNEAQ come from the germline V gene (reference sequence). V gave up 2 bases and J gave up 5 bases; unmatched junction bases: 14. The CDR3 sequence is CASSLLPAGQGGNEQYF. The CDR3 DNA sequence: TGTGCCAGCAGCTTACTCCCGGCCGGACAGGGTGGCAACGAGCAGTACTTC.

This clone was seen a few times. V and J are TRBV25-1 and TRBJ1-3, with 7 bases aligning to TRBD1. The CDR3 runs 15 residues. V lost 3 bases and J lost 0; bases outside the gene matches: 2. Germline V CDR1 and CDR2: MGHDK, SYGVNS. CDR3 loop: CASSDRTGSGNTIYF. CDR3 bases: TGTGCCAGCAGTGACCGGACAGGCTCTGGAAACACCATATATTTT.

The chain couples TRBV29-1 to TRBJ2-5; D is perhaps TRBD1 (5 bases). Germline CDR1 SQVTM, CDR2 ANQGSEA. Between the trimmed V and J ends, which lost 3 bases and 3 bases, there was a span of 11 bases. This CDR3 is 13 amino acids long. In DNA, the CDR3 is TGCAGCGTTGATGGGGTCAGGGAAGAGACCCAGTACTTC. Translating it yields CSVDGVREETQYF.

The chain has TRBV6-5 and TRBJ1-1; D is uncertain. Germline CDR1 and CDR2: MNHEY and SVGAGI. The V end was cut by 0 bases, the J end by 1 base, with 9 bases between. The CDR3 runs to 15 residues. The CDR3 spells CASSYSTDQNTEAFF. The DNA for the CDR3 is TGTGCCAGCAGTTACTCCACAGACCAGAACACTGAAGCTTTCTTT.

In the case of this clone: The junction shows a germline mismatch at one end, possibly a read error. The chain combines TRBV9 with TRBJ2-2; TRBD1 might be the D (5 bases). The CDR3 sequence is 16 residues long. Germline lookup yields CDR1 SGDLS and CDR2 YYNGEE. The CDR3, as DNA: TGTGCCAGCAGCGCAGGGCCAGACAAGAACCCCGGGGAGCTGTTTTTT. Translation gives CASSAGPDKNPGELFF. The full variable domain, rest sourced from reference TRBV9 and TRBJ2-2, is DSGVTQTPKHLITATGQRVTLRCSPRSGDLSVYWYQQSLDQGLQFLIQYYNGEERAKGNILERFSAQQFPDLHSELNLSSLELGDSALYFCASSAGPDKNPGELFFGEGSRLTVL.

The chain carries TRBV9 and TRBJ1-3; weak D call: TRBD1 (6 bases). CDR1 is SGDLS and CDR2 is YYNGEE in the germline V gene. V lost 4 bases, J lost 0 bases, and 11 bases lay in between. This CDR3 region has 15 residues. The CDR3 bases are TGTGCCAGCAGCCCCACAGGGTCCTCTGGAAACACCATATATTTT. Residues: CASSPTGSSGNTIYF.

This sequence joins TRBV9 and TRBJ2-2; 10 nucleotides align to TRBD2. CDR1 and CDR2 from the germline V gene are SGDLS and YYNGEE. The CDR3 runs 17 residues. The trim removed 1 base at V and 4 bases at J, leaving 7 bases unmatched. The CDR3 nucleotides read TGTGCCAGCAGCGTATCTACTAGCGGGGTGATCACCGGGGAGCTGTTTTTT. This gives the protein CASSVSTSGVITGELFF.

The chain carries TRBV2 and TRBJ2-7; D ambiguous. Per the germline V gene, CDR1 is SNHLY and CDR2 is FYNNEI. V was clipped by 10 bases and J by 6 bases, with 19 bases between them. CDR3 length: 13 residues. DNA of the CDR3: TGTGCCACCCCGTCGGGTGCCTTGGGCGAGCAGTACTTC. It codes for CATPSGALGEQYF.

This chain joins TRBV6-5 and TRBJ1-2; 8 positions agree with TRBD1. The trim removed 5 bases at V and 3 bases at J, leaving 5 bases unmatched. This CDR3 comprises 14 residues. The V gene's germline CDR1 is MNHEY and CDR2 SVGAGI. The CDR3 coding sequence is TGTGCCAGCAGTAGGGGACAGGCCCACTATGGCTACACCTTC. Its translation: CASSRGQAHYGYTF.

The chain uses TRBV27 and TRBJ1-1, with 8 bases lining up with TRBD1. CDR1 and CDR2 (germline): MNHEY, SMNVEV (reference sequence). This CDR3 has 13 residues. Unmatched junction bases numbered 9, after V lost 7 bases and J lost 8 bases. The CDR3 sequence is CASTTRQGLEAFF. CDR3 DNA sequence: TGTGCCAGCACCACTAGACAGGGGCTGGAAGCTTTCTTT.

The genes are TRBV6-1 and TRBJ1-1; a possible D gene is TRBD1 (6 bases). Germline values: CDR1 MNHNS, CDR2 SASEGT. The ends were cut back, 6 bases at V and 4 bases at J, with 12 bases in the middle. The CDR3 runs to 13 residues. CDR3 bases: TGTGCCAGCAGGAAGGGGGACACCACTGAAGCTTTCTTT. Amino acids: CASRKGDTTEAFF.

This rearrangement joins TRBV19 to TRBJ1-2, with a tentative D call TRBD1 (5 bases). The length of the CDR3 is 15 residues. Trimming left V 2 bases short and J 2 bases short, with 12 bases between. The germline gives CDR1 LNHDA, CDR2 SQIVND (reference sequence). CDR3 amino acids: CASSILQVSNYGYTF. CDR3 coding DNA: TGTGCCAGTAGTATACTACAGGTTTCGAACTATGGCTACACCTTC.

The chain carries TRBV18 and TRBJ1-5, with 7 positions matching TRBD1. Unmatched junction bases numbered 8, after V lost 3 bases and J lost 3 bases. The CDR3 covers 16 residues. From germline, CDR1 is KGHSH and CDR2 LQKENI. The CDR3, as DNA: TGTGCCAGCTCACCCGGGAACAGGGGACCCAATCAGCCCCAGCATTTT. Its translation is CASSPGNRGPNQPQHF.

The chain combines TRBV5-8 with TRBJ2-7; 7 bases match TRBD1. This CDR3 comprises 14 residues. Germline V CDR1 and CDR2: SGHTS, YDEGEE. Unmatched junction bases numbered 6, after V lost 0 bases and J lost 6 bases. The CDR3 sequence: CASSLEPAGGEQYF. For the CDR3, the DNA is TGTGCCAGCAGCTTGGAACCCGCAGGGGGCGAGCAGTACTTC.

The chain is built from TRBV13 and TRBJ2-7; TRBD1 aligns across 9 bases. CDR3 length: 15 residues. Germline-derived CDR1 and CDR2 are PRHDT and FYEKMQ (reference sequence). The junction had 6 bases not matched to a gene; V was cut back by 5 bases and J by 1 base. Here the CDR3 DNA reads TGTGCCAGCAGCGGACAGGGACAGGGTTCCTACGAGCAGTACTTC. This sequence encodes CASSGQGQGSYEQYF.

This chain uses TRBV7-8 with TRBJ2-1; the D gene is possibly TRBD2 (5 bases). The CDR3 length is 14 residues. The V gene's germline CDR1 is SGHVS and CDR2 FQNEAQ. Trimming removed 1 base from V and 9 bases from J, with 13 bases in between. The CDR3 loop reads CASSLEELAGEQFF. The CDR3 nucleotides are TGTGCCAGCAGCTTAGAGGAGCTGGCGGGTGAGCAGTTCTTC.

The rearrangement links TRBV28 to TRBJ1-5; D unresolved. The germline V and J ends were trimmed by 5 bases and 4 bases, with 6 bases remaining between them. CDR1 is MDHEN and CDR2 is SYDVKM in the germline V gene. The CDR3 consists of 12 residues. CDR3 in DNA: TGTGCCAGCAGTCAGGTAAATCAGCCCCAGCATTTT. It encodes CASSQVNQPQHF.

Worth noting for this clone: At one end, the junction sequence differs from germline, possibly due to a read error. The rearrangement joins TRBV7-7 to TRBJ2-5; 8 bases match TRBD2. The V gene's germline CDR1 is SSHAT and CDR2 FNYEAQ (reference sequence). The CDR3 has 14 residues. CDR3 sequence: CASSSILAGETQYF. The CDR3 DNA reads as TGTGCTAGCAGCTCGATTCTAGCGGGAGAGACCCAGTACTTC. The whole variable domain, filled in from reference TRBV7-7 and TRBJ2-5, reads GAGVSQSPRYKVTKRGQDVTLRCDPISSHATLYWYQQALGQGPEFLTYFNYEAQPDKSGLPSDRFSAERPEGSISTLTIQRTEQRDSAMYRCASSSILAGETQYFGPGTRLLVL.

V usage is TRBV5-8 and J usage is TRBJ2-3; a possible D gene is TRBD2 (6 bases). CDR1 is SGHTS, CDR2 YDEGEE, per germline. V was pared by 4 bases and J by 2 bases, with 14 bases between. The CDR3 contains 15 residues. The CDR3 sequence is CASSTRDSYTDTQYF. The CDR3 DNA is TGTGCCAGCAGCACCCGGGACTCATACACAGATACGCAGTATTTT.

The chain joins TRBV27 to TRBJ1-5; perhaps TRBD1 as D (5 bases). The CDR3 loop spans 16 amino acids. Germline lookup yields CDR1 MNHEY and CDR2 SMNVEV (reference sequence). The ends were cut back, 2 bases at V and 3 bases at J, with 14 bases in the middle. This CDR3 reads CASSLVGRQPNQPQHF. CDR3 in DNA: TGTGCCAGCAGTTTAGTAGGGCGACAGCCCAATCAGCCCCAGCATTTT.

This sequence joins TRBV4-2 and TRBJ2-7; D may be TRBD1 (5 bases). This CDR3 has 14 amino acids. Germline V lookup: CDR1 LGHNA, CDR2 YNFKEQ. Trimming took 4 bases from V and 1 from J, leaving 11 bases between them. The CDR3 nucleotides are TGTGCCAGCAGCCGGGGCCTGGAGTCCTACGAGCAGTACTTC. It codes for CASSRGLESYEQYF.

The chain has TRBV2 and TRBJ1-1, with 9 bases matching TRBD1. Per the germline V gene, CDR1 is SNHLY and CDR2 is FYNNEI. V shed 11 bases, J shed 0 bases, and the junction held 7 bases outside the gene matches. CDR3 size: 14 residues. DNA for the CDR3: TGTGCCGGAAACAGGGGGCTCATGAACACTGAAGCTTTCTTT. This codes for CAGNRGLMNTEAFF.